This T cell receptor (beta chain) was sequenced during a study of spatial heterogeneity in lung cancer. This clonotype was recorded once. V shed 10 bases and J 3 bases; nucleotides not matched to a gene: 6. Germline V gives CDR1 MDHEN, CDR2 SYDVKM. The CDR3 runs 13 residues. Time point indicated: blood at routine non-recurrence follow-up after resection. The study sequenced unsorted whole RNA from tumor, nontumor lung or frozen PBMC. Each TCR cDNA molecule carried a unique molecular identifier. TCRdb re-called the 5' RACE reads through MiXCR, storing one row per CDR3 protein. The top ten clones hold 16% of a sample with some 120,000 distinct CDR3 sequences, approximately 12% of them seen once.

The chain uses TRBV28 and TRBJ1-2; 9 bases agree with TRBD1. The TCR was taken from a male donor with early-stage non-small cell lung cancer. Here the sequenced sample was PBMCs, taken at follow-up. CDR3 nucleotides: TGTGCCATTCGGGACAGGGACGACTATGGCTACACCTTC. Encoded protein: CAIRDRDDYGYTF.